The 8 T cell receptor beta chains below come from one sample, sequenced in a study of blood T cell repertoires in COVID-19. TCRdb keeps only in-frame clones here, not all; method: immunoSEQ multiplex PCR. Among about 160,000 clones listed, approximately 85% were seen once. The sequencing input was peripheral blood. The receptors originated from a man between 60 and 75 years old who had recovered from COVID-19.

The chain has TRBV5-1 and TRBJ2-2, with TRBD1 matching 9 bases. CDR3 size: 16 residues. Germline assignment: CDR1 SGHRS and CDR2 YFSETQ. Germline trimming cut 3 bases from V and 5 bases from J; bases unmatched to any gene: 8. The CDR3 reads CASSSGTGRGTGELFF. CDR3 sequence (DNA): TGCGCCAGCAGCTCCGGGACAGGGAGAGGTACCGGGGAGCTGTTTTTT.

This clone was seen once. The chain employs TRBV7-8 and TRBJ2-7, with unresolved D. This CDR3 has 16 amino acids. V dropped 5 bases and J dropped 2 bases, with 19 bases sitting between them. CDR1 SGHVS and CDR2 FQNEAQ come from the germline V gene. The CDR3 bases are TGTGCCAGCAGCCTAGTCGGTCCAATCCCCACCTACGAGCAGTACTTC. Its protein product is CASSLVGPIPTYEQYF.

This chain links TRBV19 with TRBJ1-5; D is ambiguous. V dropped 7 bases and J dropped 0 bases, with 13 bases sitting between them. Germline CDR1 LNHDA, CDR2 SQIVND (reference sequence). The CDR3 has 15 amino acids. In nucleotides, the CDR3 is TGTGCCAGTAACCCAGGCAGTGATAGCAATCAGCCCCAGCATTTT. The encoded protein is CASNPGSDSNQPQHF.

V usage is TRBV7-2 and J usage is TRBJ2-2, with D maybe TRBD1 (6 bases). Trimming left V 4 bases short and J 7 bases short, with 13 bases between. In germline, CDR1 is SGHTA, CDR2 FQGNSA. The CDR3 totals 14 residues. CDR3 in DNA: TGTGCCAGCAGCTCGAGAGGGGGAAGCGGGGAGCTGTTTTTT. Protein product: CASSSRGGSGELFF.

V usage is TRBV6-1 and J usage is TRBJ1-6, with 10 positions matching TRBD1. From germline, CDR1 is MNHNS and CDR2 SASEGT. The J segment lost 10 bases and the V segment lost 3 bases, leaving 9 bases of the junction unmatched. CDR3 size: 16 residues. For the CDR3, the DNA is TGTGCCAGCAGTGAGAGACGGGACAGGGGTAACTCACCCCTCCACTTT. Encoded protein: CASSERRDRGNSPLHF.

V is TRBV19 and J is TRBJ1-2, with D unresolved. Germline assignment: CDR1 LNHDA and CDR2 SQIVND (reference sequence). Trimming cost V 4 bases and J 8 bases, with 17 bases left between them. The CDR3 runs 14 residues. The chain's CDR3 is CASSTTAAVQGYTF. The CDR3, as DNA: TGTGCCAGTAGTACGACGGCCGCCGTACAGGGCTACACCTTC.

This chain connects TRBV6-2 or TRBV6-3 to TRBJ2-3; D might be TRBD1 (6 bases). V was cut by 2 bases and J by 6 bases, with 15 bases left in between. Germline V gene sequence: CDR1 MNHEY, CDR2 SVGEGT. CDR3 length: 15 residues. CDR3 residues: CASSYVSRQGDTQYF. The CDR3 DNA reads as TGTGCCAGCAGTTACGTAAGTCGCCAGGGGGATACGCAGTATTTT.

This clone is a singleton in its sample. The CDR3 DNA sequence: TGTGCCTGGAGTTGGACAGGACTCGGCGAGCAGTACTTC. It is translated as CAWSWTGLGEQYF. The genes are TRBV30 and TRBJ2-7; 7 nucleotides match TRBD1. Per germline, CDR1 GTSNPN and CDR2 SVGIG (reference sequence). There are 13 residues in the CDR3. After removal of 2 bases from V and 6 bases from J, the junction contained 7 bases not matched to a gene.